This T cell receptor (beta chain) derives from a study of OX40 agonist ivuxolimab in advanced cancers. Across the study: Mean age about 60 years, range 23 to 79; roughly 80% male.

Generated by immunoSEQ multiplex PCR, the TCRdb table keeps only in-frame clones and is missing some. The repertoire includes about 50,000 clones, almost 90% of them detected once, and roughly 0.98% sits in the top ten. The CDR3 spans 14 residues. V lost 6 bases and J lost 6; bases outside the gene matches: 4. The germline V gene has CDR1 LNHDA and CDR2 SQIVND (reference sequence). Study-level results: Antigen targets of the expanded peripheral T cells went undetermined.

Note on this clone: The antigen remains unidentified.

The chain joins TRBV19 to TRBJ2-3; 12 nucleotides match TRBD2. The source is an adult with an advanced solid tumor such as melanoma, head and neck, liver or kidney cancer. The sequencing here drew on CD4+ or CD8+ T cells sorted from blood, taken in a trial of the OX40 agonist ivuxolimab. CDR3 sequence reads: CASSVLAGGDTQYF. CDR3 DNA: TGTGCCAGTAGCGTACTAGCGGGAGGTGATACGCAGTATTTT.